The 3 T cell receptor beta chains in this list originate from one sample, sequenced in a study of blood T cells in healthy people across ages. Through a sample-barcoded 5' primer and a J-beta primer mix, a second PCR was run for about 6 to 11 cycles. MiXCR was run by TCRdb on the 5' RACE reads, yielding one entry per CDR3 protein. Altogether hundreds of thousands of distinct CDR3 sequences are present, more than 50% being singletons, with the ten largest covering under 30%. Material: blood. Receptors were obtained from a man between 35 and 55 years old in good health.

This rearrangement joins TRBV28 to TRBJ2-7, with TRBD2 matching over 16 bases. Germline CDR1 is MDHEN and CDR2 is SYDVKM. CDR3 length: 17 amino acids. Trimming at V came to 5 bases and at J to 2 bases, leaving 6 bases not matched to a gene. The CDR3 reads CASSQAGTSGRAYEQYF. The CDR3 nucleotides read TGTGCCAGCAGTCAGGCCGGGACTAGCGGGAGGGCCTACGAGCAGTACTTC.

CDR3 sequence: CSARVSLGGAEQYF. The CDR3 DNA sequence: TGCAGTGCTAGAGTCTCCCTCGGGGGAGCCGAGCAGTACTTC. The rearrangement uses TRBV20-1 and TRBJ2-7; tentatively, D is TRBD2 (6 bases). CDR1 DFQATT and CDR2 SNEGSKA come from the germline V gene (reference sequence). V was cut by 1 base and J by 6 bases, with 16 bases left in between. The CDR3 extends over 14 amino acids.

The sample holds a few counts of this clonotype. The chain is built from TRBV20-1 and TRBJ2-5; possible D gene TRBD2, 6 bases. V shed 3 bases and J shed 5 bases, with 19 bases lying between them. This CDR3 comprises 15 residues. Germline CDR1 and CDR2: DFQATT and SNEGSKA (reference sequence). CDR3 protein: CSASLRGGMGETQYF. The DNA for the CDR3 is TGCAGTGCTAGCCTTCGGGGCGGGATGGGGGAGACCCAGTACTTC.